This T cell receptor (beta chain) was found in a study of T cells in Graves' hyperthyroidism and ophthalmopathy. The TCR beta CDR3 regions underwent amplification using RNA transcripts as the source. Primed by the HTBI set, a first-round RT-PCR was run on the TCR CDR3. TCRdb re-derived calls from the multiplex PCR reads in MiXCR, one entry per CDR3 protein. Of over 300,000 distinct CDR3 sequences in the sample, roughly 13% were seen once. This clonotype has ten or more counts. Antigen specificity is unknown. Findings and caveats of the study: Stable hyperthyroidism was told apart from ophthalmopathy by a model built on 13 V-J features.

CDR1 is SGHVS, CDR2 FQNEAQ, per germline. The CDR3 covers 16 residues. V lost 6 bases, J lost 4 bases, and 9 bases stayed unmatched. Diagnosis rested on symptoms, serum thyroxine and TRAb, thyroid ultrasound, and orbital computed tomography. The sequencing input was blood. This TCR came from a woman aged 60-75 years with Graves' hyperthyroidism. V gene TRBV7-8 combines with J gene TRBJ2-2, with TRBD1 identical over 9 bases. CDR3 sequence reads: CASRRNRGRTTGELFF. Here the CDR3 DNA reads TGTGCCAGCAGACGAAACAGGGGGCGAACCACCGGGGAGCTGTTTTTT.